The present T cell receptor beta chain was sequenced within a study of shared T cell receptors in the human thymus. TCRdb keeps only in-frame clones here, not all; method: immunoSEQ multiplex PCR. Among roughly 700,000 clones, around 89% were seen once, and the ten largest hold around 0.0099%. CDR1 is MDHEN and CDR2 is SYDVKM in the germline V gene. V lost 10 bases to trimming and J lost 4 bases; unmatched junction nucleotides: 16. The CDR3 extends over 16 amino acids. These data were also filed under a second study, of human thymus T cells. As that report states: The source of the thymus tissue was resections taken during corrective heart surgery.

The rearrangement uses TRBV28 and TRBJ2-7; 10 positions match TRBD2. The sample taken for sequencing was thymocytes. The sequence derives from a boy less than two years old with a congenital heart defect. The DNA of the CDR3 is TGTGCCACCGCGGACGGACTAAGCGGGAGGGCTTACGAGCAGTACTTC. Amino acids: CATADGLSGRAYEQYF.